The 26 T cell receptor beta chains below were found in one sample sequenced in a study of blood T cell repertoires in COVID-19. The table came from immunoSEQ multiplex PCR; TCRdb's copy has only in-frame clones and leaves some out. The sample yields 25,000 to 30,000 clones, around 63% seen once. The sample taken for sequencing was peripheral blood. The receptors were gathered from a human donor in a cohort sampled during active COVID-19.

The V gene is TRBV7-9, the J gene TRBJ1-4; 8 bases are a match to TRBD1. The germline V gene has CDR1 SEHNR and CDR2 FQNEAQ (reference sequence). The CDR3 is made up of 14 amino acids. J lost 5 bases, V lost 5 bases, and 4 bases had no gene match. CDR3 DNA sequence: TGTGCCAGCAGCCTGGACAGGGTCAATGAAAAACTGTTTTTT. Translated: CASSLDRVNEKLFF.

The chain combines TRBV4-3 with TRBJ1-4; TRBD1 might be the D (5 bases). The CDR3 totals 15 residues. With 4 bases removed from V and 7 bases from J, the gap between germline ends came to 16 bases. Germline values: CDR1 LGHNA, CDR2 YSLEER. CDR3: CASSPGAGSGEKLFF. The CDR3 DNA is TGCGCCAGCAGCCCTGGGGCCGGGTCCGGTGAAAAACTGTTTTTT.

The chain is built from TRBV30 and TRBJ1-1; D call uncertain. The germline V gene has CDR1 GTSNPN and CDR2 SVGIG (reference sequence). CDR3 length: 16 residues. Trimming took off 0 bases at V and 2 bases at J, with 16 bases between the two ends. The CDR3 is CAWSVPLGSFNTEAFF. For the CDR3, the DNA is TGTGCCTGGAGTGTACCGCTAGGCAGTTTTAACACTGAAGCTTTCTTT.

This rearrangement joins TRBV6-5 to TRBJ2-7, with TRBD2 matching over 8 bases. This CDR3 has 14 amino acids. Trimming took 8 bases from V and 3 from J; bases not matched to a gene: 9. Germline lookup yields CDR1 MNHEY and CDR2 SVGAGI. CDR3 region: CASHLGGEGYEQYF. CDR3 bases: TGTGCCAGCCATCTCGGGGGGGAAGGCTACGAGCAGTACTTC.

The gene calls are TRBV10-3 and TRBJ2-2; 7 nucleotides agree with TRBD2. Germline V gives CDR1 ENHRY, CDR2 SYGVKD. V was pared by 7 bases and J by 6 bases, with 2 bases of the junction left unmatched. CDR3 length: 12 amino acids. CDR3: CAITGGAGELFF. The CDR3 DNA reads TGTGCCATCACGGGGGGAGCCGGGGAGCTGTTTTTT.

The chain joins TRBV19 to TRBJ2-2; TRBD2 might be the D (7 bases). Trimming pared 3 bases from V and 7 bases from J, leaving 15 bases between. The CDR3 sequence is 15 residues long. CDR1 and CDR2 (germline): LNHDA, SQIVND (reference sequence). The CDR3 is CASSIRGGAGGELFF. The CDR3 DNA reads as TGTGCCAGTAGTATTAGAGGGGGGGCTGGCGGGGAGCTGTTTTTT.

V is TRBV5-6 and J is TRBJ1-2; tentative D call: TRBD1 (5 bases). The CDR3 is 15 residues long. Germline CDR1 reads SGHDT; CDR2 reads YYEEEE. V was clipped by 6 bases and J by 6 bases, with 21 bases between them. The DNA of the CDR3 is TGTGCCAGCAAGGAGGGACTCTTAATCTCCAATGGCTACACCTTC. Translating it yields CASKEGLLISNGYTF.

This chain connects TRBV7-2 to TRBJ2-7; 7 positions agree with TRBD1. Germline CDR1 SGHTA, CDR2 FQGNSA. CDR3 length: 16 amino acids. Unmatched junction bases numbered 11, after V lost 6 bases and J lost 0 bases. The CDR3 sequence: CASSQESRGISYEQYF. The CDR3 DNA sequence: TGTGCCAGCAGTCAGGAAAGCAGGGGGATCTCCTACGAGCAGTACTTC.

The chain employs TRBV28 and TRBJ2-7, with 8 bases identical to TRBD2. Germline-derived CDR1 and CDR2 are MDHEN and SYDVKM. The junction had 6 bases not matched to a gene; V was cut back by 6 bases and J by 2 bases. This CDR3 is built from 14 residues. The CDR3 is CASSPHGGAYEQYF. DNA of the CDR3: TGTGCCAGCAGCCCCCACGGGGGGGCCTACGAGCAGTACTTC.

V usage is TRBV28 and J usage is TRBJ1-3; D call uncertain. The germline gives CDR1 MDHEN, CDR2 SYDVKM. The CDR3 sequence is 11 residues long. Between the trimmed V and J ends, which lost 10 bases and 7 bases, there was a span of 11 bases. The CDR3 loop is CATRGSNTIYF. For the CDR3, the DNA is TGTGCCACCCGAGGGTCTAACACCATATATTTT.

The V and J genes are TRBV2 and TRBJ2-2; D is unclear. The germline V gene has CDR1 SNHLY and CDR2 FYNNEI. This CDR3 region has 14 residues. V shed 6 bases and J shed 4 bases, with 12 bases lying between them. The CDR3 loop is CASRALVSTGELFF. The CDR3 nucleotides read TGTGCCAGCAGGGCTCTAGTAAGCACCGGGGAGCTGTTTTTT.

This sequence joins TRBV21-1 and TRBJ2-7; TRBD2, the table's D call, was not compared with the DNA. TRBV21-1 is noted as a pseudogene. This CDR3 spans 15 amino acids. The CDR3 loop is CASTKGPRSSYEQYF. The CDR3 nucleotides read TGTGCCAGCACCAAAGGCCCTAGGAGCTCCTACGAGCAGTACTTC.

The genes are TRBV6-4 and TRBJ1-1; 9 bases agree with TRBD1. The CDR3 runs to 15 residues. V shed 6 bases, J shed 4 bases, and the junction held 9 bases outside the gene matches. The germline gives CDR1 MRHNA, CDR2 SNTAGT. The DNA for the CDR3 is TGTGCCAGCAGCGCAGAGGGACAGGGTGGCACTGAAGCTTTCTTT. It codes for CASSAEGQGGTEAFF.

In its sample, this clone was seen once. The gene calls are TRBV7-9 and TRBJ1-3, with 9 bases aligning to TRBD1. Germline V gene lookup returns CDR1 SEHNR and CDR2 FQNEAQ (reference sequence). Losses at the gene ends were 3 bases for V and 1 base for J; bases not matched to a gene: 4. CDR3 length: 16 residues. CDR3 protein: CASSLAGTGSGNTIYF. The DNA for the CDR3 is TGTGCCAGCAGCTTGGCCGGGACAGGGTCTGGAAACACCATATATTTT.

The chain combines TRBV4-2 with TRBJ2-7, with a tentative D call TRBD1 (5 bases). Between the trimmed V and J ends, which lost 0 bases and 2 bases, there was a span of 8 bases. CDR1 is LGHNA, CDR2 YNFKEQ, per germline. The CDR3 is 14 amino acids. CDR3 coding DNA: TGTGCCAGCAGCCAAGACCCGGACACCTACGAGCAGTACTTC. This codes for CASSQDPDTYEQYF.

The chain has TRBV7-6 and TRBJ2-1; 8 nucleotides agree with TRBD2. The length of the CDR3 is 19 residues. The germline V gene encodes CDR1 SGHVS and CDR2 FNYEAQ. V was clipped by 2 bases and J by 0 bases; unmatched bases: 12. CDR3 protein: CASSLSGLAELSSYNEQFF. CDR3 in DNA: TGTGCCAGCAGCTTAAGTGGACTAGCCGAGCTTAGCTCCTACAATGAGCAGTTCTTC.

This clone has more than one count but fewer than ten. DNA for the CDR3: TGTGCCAGCAGTGATGGGGGGGTACCAGATACGCAGTATTTT. This gives the protein CASSDGGVPDTQYF. The rearrangement links TRBV2 to TRBJ2-3; 7 bases agree with TRBD2. With 3 bases clipped from V and 4 bases from J, the junction kept 4 bases outside the gene matches. Per germline, CDR1 SNHLY and CDR2 FYNNEI. The CDR3 is made up of 14 amino acids.

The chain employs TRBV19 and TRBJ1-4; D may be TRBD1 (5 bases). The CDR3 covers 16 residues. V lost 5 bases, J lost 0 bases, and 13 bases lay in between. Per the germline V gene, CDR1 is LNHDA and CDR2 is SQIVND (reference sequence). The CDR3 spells CASSPGGQATNEKLFF. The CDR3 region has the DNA TGTGCCAGTAGTCCCGGCGGACAAGCAACTAATGAAAAACTGTTTTTT.

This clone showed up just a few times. As DNA, the CDR3 is TGCGCCAGCTCTACAACGGGGGGTAATGAGCAGTTCTTC. Amino acid sequence: CASSTTGGNEQFF. The J gene is TRBJ2-1, the V gene TRBV5-1; 7 bases line up with TRBD2. The germline V gene encodes CDR1 SGHRS and CDR2 YFSETQ. Trimming at V came to 7 bases and at J to 7 bases, leaving 8 bases not matched to a gene. The CDR3 consists of 13 residues.

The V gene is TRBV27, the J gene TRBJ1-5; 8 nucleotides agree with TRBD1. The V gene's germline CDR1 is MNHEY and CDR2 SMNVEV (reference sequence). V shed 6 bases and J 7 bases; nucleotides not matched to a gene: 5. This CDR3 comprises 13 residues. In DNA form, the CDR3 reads TGTGCCAGCAGCCCGGACAGGGACCAGCCCCAGCATTTT. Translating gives CASSPDRDQPQHF.

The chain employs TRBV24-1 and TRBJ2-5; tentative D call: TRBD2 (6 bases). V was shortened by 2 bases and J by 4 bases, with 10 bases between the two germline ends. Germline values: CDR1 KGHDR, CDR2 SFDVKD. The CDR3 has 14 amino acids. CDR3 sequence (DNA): TGTGCCACCAGTGATTCGTCGGGAGCAGAGACCCAGTACTTC. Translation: CATSDSSGAETQYF.

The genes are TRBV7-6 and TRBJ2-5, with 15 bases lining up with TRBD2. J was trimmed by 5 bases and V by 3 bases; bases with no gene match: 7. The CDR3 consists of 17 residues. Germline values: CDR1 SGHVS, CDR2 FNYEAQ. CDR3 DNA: TGTGCCAGCAGCTTCGGGACTAGCGGGGGGCTGGGGGAGACCCAGTACTTC. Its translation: CASSFGTSGGLGETQYF.

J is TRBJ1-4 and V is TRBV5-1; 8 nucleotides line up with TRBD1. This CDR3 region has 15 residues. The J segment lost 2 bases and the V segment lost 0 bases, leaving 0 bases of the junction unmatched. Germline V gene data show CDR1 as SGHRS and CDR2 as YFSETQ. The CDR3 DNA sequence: TGCGCCAGCAGCTTGGGACAGGGGACTAATGAAAAACTGTTTTTT. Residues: CASSLGQGTNEKLFF.

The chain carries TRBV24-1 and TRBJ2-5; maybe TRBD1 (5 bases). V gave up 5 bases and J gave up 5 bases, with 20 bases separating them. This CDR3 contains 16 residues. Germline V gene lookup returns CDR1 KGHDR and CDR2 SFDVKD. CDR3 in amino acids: CATSVTGDLGRETQYF. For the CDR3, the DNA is TGTGCCACCAGTGTCACAGGTGATCTCGGGCGTGAGACCCAGTACTTC.

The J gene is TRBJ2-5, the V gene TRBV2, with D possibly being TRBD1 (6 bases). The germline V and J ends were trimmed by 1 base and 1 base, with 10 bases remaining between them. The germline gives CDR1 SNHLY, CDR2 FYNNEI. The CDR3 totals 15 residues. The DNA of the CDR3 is TGTGCCAGCAGTGAAGTAGGACAGATCCAAGAGACCCAGTACTTC. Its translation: CASSEVGQIQETQYF.

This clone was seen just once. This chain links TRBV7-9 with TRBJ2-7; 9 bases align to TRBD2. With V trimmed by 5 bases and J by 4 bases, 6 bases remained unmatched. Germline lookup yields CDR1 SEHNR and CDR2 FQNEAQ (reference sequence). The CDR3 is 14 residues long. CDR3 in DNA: TGTGCCAGCAGCATTAGCGGGAGCCTGTACGAGCAGTACTTC. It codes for CASSISGSLYEQYF.